These 29 T cell receptor beta chains were sequenced from one sample in a study of shared clonotypes between healthy human individuals. TCRdb's copy holds only in-frame clones and misses some; the assay was immunoSEQ multiplex PCR. Among nearly 750,000 clones listed, over 60% were seen once. Sequencing was performed on memory CD4+ T cells sorted from blood. Subset here: CD45RA-negative fraction. Receptors were obtained from a woman in her 30s in good health.

The chain has TRBV19 and TRBJ2-1; 7 nucleotides agree with TRBD2. The CDR3 runs 15 residues. V was clipped by 11 bases and J by 9 bases; unmatched bases: 19. CDR1 and CDR2 from the germline V gene are LNHDA and SQIVND (reference sequence). The DNA for the CDR3 is TGTGCCTGCCAGGCTAGCGGCGCATCGGTGGCTGAGCAGTTCTTC. Amino acids: CACQASGASVAEQFF.

This clone was detected once. The chain has TRBV30 and TRBJ1-6; TRBD1 matches 7 bases. This CDR3 contains 13 residues. The germline CDR1 and CDR2 sequences are GTSNPN and SVGIG (reference sequence). V shed 0 bases and J 8 bases; nucleotides not matched to a gene: 1. CDR3 sequence (DNA): TGTGCCTGGAGTGTAACAGGGGATTCACCCCTCCACTTT. Its translation is CAWSVTGDSPLHF. Full variable domain (outside the CDR3, taken from reference TRBV30 and TRBJ1-6): SQTIHQWPATLVQPVGSPLSLECTVEGTSNPNLYWYRQAAGRGLQLLFYSVGIGQISSEVPQNLSASRPQDRQFILSSKKLLLSDSGFYLCAWSVTGDSPLHFGNGTRLTVT.

CDR3 amino acids: CASSSRPGNTIYF. The CDR3 nucleotides read TGTGCCAGCAGTTCTCGACCCGGAAACACCATATATTTT. The chain joins TRBV6-5 to TRBJ1-3; D is unresolved. The V gene lost 4 bases and the J gene lost 4 bases, with 8 bases spanning the gap. This CDR3 contains 13 residues. The germline V gene encodes CDR1 MNHEY and CDR2 SVGAGI.

This chain's CDR3 is CAIRAGRGPPRGTDTQYF. CDR3 sequence (DNA): TGTGCCATCAGGGCGGGCCGGGGGCCCCCCAGGGGGACAGATACGCAGTATTTT. The J gene is TRBJ2-3, the V gene TRBV10-3; possible D gene TRBD1, 7 bases. CDR1 is ENHRY and CDR2 is SYGVKD in the germline V gene. V was shortened by 6 bases and J by 3 bases, with 25 bases between the two germline ends. The CDR3 is 18 residues long.

The rearrangement links TRBV5-1 to TRBJ1-2; 7 nucleotides align to TRBD1. V lost 4 bases, J lost 4 bases, and 10 bases stayed unmatched. Looked up from germline, CDR1 is SGHRS and CDR2 is YFSETQ. The CDR3 contains 15 residues. For the CDR3, the DNA is TGCGCCAGCAGCCCCGGCGGACAGGCCGTCTATGGCTACACCTTC. Residues: CASSPGGQAVYGYTF.

The chain couples TRBV4-2 to TRBJ2-7; D might be TRBD1 (5 bases). V lost 1 base, J lost 3 bases, and 13 bases lay in between. Germline lookup yields CDR1 LGHNA and CDR2 YNFKEQ. This CDR3 contains 15 residues. The CDR3 DNA reads as TGTGCCAGCAGCCAAGGAGAAAGCAGGGTCTACGAGCAGTACTTC. Its translation: CASSQGESRVYEQYF.

J is TRBJ2-1 and V is TRBV19; 10 bases are a match to TRBD2. This CDR3 contains 18 residues. V was pared by 7 bases and J by 0 bases, with 12 bases of the junction left unmatched. In germline, CDR1 is LNHDA, CDR2 SQIVND (reference sequence). CDR3: CASTNRGLAGVSYNEQFF. CDR3 sequence (DNA): TGTGCCAGTACCAACCGGGGGCTAGCGGGAGTCTCCTACAATGAGCAGTTCTTC.

This chain uses TRBV29-1 with TRBJ2-3, with 12 nucleotides matching TRBD2. Per germline, CDR1 SQVTM and CDR2 ANQGSEA. V lost 7 bases and J lost 4; bases outside the gene matches: 9. This CDR3 has 15 residues. The CDR3 sequence: CSAVRLAGDSDTQYF. The CDR3 nucleotides are TGCAGCGCTGTGAGACTAGCGGGAGACTCAGATACGCAGTATTTT.

The chain uses TRBV7-3 and TRBJ2-1; possible D gene TRBD2, 6 bases. This CDR3 region has 14 residues. The germline CDR1 and CDR2 sequences are SGHTA and FQGTGA. Trimming removed 5 bases from V and 5 bases from J, with 13 bases in between. In nucleotides, the CDR3 is TGTGCCAGCAGCCCCAGCGGGTTCAACAATGAGCAGTTCTTC. This gives the protein CASSPSGFNNEQFF.

The chain joins TRBV10-3 to TRBJ1-2; unclear D gene. This CDR3 contains 14 residues. In germline, CDR1 is ENHRY, CDR2 SYGVKD. V gave up 8 bases and J gave up 1 base, with 14 bases separating them. The CDR3 region is CAIRADWGNYGYTF. CDR3 bases: TGTGCCATCCGGGCGGATTGGGGTAACTATGGCTACACCTTC.

Comment on this clone: The same CDR3 arises from other DNA sequences in this sample as well. V gene TRBV18 combines with J gene TRBJ1-5; 8 bases align to TRBD1. The CDR3 covers 13 residues. Per germline, CDR1 KGHSH and CDR2 LQKENI. The trim removed 3 bases at V and 5 bases at J, leaving 0 bases unmatched. The CDR3 coding sequence is TGTGCCAGCTCACCGGGACAGGATCAGCCCCAGCATTTT. Residues: CASSPGQDQPQHF.

The V and J genes are TRBV5-8 and TRBJ2-3, with TRBD2 as a possible D gene (6 bases). The V and J ends lost 3 bases and 1 base respectively, with 18 bases between them. Germline V CDR1 and CDR2: SGHTS, YDEGEE. This CDR3 is 17 amino acids long. The CDR3 DNA is TGTGCCAGCAGCTCCAGACGCGGGACTTCGCGCACAGATACGCAGTATTTT. Translating it yields CASSSRRGTSRTDTQYF.

The chain recombines TRBV2 with TRBJ2-1, with D tentatively TRBD1 or TRBD2 (6 bases each). V shed 8 bases and J shed 8 bases, with 22 bases lying between them. The CDR3 spans 15 residues. The germline V gene encodes CDR1 SNHLY and CDR2 FYNNEI. The CDR3 DNA reads TGTGCCAGCGACCCGTTAGCAGGGGACTTGGATGAGCAGTTCTTC. It codes for CASDPLAGDLDEQFF.

This chain joins TRBV12-5 and TRBJ2-2, with a possible D match to TRBD1 (5 bases). CDR1 is LGHNT and CDR2 is FRNRAP in the germline V gene. The V gene lost 3 bases and the J gene lost 2 bases, with 10 bases spanning the gap. CDR3 size: 15 residues. The CDR3 reads CASGLGATNTGELFF. Written as DNA, the CDR3 is TGTGCTAGTGGTTTAGGGGCCACCAACACCGGGGAGCTGTTTTTT. The full variable domain, completed using reference TRBV12-5 and TRBJ2-2, is DARVTQTPRHKVTEMGQEVTMRCQPILGHNTVFWYRQTMMQGLELLAYFRNRAPLDDSGMPKDRFSAEMPDATLATLKIQPSEPRDSAVYFCASGLGATNTGELFFGEGSRLTVL.

This sequence joins TRBV7-9 and TRBJ1-1; D unclear. The V gene lost 5 bases and the J gene lost 0 bases, with 7 bases spanning the gap. Germline V gene data show CDR1 as SEHNR and CDR2 as FQNEAQ (reference sequence). This CDR3 spans 13 amino acids. The CDR3 sequence: CASSNRMNTEAFF. Here the CDR3 DNA reads TGTGCCAGCAGCAACAGAATGAACACTGAAGCTTTCTTT.

The chain has TRBV10-3 and TRBJ2-7; TRBD1 matches 7 bases. The V gene end was trimmed by 3 bases and the J gene end by 3 bases; junction bases not matched to a gene: 5. CDR1 and CDR2 from the germline V gene are ENHRY and SYGVKD. The CDR3 runs to 14 residues. The CDR3 loop is CAISDRDRFYEQYF. The CDR3 DNA is TGTGCCATCAGTGACCGGGACAGATTCTACGAGCAGTACTTC.

This chain uses TRBV7-9 with TRBJ2-5; D remains unclear. There are 11 residues in the CDR3. Germline-derived CDR1 and CDR2 are SEHNR and FQNEAQ (reference sequence). V was shortened by 5 bases and J by 14 bases, with 15 bases between the two germline ends. The DNA of the CDR3 is TGTGCCAGCAGCCGGAACAGCCCACCCTACTTC. Translating gives CASSRNSPPYF.

This clone was detected a few times. The V gene is TRBV19, the J gene TRBJ2-2, with 13 nucleotides matching TRBD2. The germline V gene has CDR1 LNHDA and CDR2 SQIVND (reference sequence). V shed 10 bases, J shed 8 bases, and the junction held 4 bases outside the gene matches. This CDR3 contains 13 residues. The CDR3 coding sequence is TGTGCCACTTCGACTAGCGGGAGGGGGGAGCTGTTTTTT. Encoded protein: CATSTSGRGELFF.

This clone occurred many times. This sample includes further DNA sequences coding for the same CDR3. This chain connects TRBV7-8 to TRBJ2-7; no firm D call. Trimming pared 3 bases from V and 0 bases from J, leaving 9 bases between. CDR3 length equals 14 residues. Germline V gene lookup returns CDR1 SGHVS and CDR2 FQNEAQ. This chain's CDR3 is CASSLQRDSYEQYF. The CDR3 nucleotides read TGTGCCAGCAGCTTGCAACGAGACTCCTACGAGCAGTACTTC.

This chain uses TRBV7-2 with TRBJ1-4; D remains unclear. The CDR3 consists of 14 residues. CDR1 and CDR2 from the germline V gene are SGHTA and FQGNSA. V dropped 3 bases and J dropped 5 bases, with 10 bases sitting between them. CDR3 in amino acids: CASSFDIENEKLFF. The CDR3 bases are TGTGCCAGCAGCTTTGATATAGAGAATGAAAAACTGTTTTTT. The full variable domain, with the rest looked up from reference TRBV7-2 and TRBJ1-4, is GAGVSQSPSNKVTEKGKDVELRCDPISGHTALYWYRQSLGQGLEFLIYFQGNSAPDKSGLPSDRFSAERTGGSVSTLTIQRTQQEDSAVYLCASSFDIENEKLFFGSGTQLSVL.

The CDR3 loop is CATSPRTDTGELFF. The CDR3 DNA reads TGTGCCACCAGCCCTCGGACAGACACCGGGGAGCTGTTTTTT. The chain is built from TRBV15 and TRBJ2-2; TRBD1 is a possible D gene (6 bases). With 5 bases removed from V and 3 bases from J, the gap between germline ends came to 10 bases. This CDR3 has 14 residues. Germline assignment: CDR1 LNHNV and CDR2 YYDKDF (reference sequence). The entire variable domain, with the rest obtained from reference TRBV15 and TRBJ2-2, is as follows: DAMVIQNPRYQVTQFGKPVTLSCSQTLNHNVMYWYQQKSSQAPKLLFHYYDKDFNNEADTPDNFQSRRPNTSFCFLDIRSPGLGDTAMYLCATSPRTDTGELFFGEGSRLTVL.

The chain combines TRBV10-3 with TRBJ2-7, with TRBD1 matching 9 bases. The germline V gene has CDR1 ENHRY and CDR2 SYGVKD. The CDR3 extends over 12 amino acids. The V segment lost 11 bases and the J segment 5 bases; nucleotides outside the gene matches: 7. CDR3 residues: CAAGDRANEQYF. The CDR3 nucleotides read TGTGCCGCCGGGGACAGGGCAAACGAGCAGTACTTC.

The chain carries TRBV11-3 and TRBJ2-7; D remains unclear. Deletions cut 1 base from V and 4 bases from J, with 8 bases between. There are 13 residues in the CDR3. Germline values: CDR1 SGHNT, CDR2 YENEEA. CDR3 DNA: TGTGCCAGCAGCTTAGGGGCGGAATACGAGCAGTACTTC. The encoded protein is CASSLGAEYEQYF.

This clone was detected once. Different DNA sequences within this sample yield the same CDR3. The chain links TRBV11-2 to TRBJ1-2, with 9 bases fitting TRBD1. The CDR3 sequence is 14 residues long. The V segment lost 5 bases and the J segment 3 bases; nucleotides outside the gene matches: 4. Germline assignment: CDR1 SGHAT and CDR2 FQNNGV. Written as DNA, the CDR3 is TGTGCCAGCAGCCCGGGACAGGGCGACTATGGCTACACCTTC. This sequence encodes CASSPGQGDYGYTF.

Only a few counts were recorded for this clone. In the same sample, other DNA sequences code for this CDR3. The rearrangement uses TRBV5-1 and TRBJ2-3, with TRBD2 matching over 8 bases. The CDR3 contains 15 residues. Per germline, CDR1 SGHRS and CDR2 YFSETQ. V was clipped by 0 bases and J by 6 bases; unmatched bases: 6. In nucleotides, the CDR3 is TGCGCCAGCAGCTTGGAAGGGCGGGAGGCGGATACGCAGTATTTT. Translating it yields CASSLEGREADTQYF.

The chain has TRBV28 and TRBJ1-5, with 9 bases identical to TRBD1. The CDR3 is 14 residues long. CDR1 and CDR2 (germline): MDHEN, SYDVKM. V shed 7 bases and J 6 bases; nucleotides not matched to a gene: 7. CDR3: CASTRDRAAQPQHF. CDR3 coding DNA: TGTGCCAGCACAAGGGACAGGGCTGCTCAGCCCCAGCATTTT. The entire variable domain, with the rest obtained from reference TRBV28 and TRBJ1-5, is as follows: DVKVTQSSRYLVKRTGEKVFLECVQDMDHENMFWYRQDPGLGLRLIYFSYDVKMKEKGDIPEGYSVSREKKERFSLILESASTNQTSMYLCASTRDRAAQPQHFGDGTRLSIL.

The chain carries TRBV7-3 and TRBJ2-3; 8 bases agree with TRBD1. Germline V CDR1 and CDR2: SGHTA, FQGTGA. The CDR3 sequence is 15 residues long. The J segment lost 5 bases and the V segment lost 4 bases, leaving 8 bases of the junction unmatched. CDR3 region: CASSSGQAFGDTQYF. The CDR3 nucleotides are TGTGCCAGCAGCTCGGGACAGGCCTTTGGAGATACGCAGTATTTT.

This clone appeared once. The V and J genes are TRBV18 and TRBJ2-3; possible D gene TRBD1, 5 bases. The ends were cut back, 0 bases at V and 6 bases at J, with 13 bases in the middle. The CDR3 has 15 residues. Germline V lookup: CDR1 KGHSH, CDR2 LQKENI. The CDR3 nucleotides read TGTGCCAGCTCACCACCAGTAAGGGGTTGGGATACGCAGTATTTT. The encoded protein is CASSPPVRGWDTQYF.

V is TRBV7-6 and J is TRBJ2-2; D not certain. Germline V lookup: CDR1 SGHVS, CDR2 FNYEAQ. Between the trimmed V and J ends, which lost 1 base and 9 bases, there was a span of 9 bases. This CDR3 comprises 13 residues. The CDR3 reads CASSLGVIRELFF. CDR3 DNA: TGTGCCAGCAGCTTAGGGGTTATCCGGGAGCTGTTTTTT.